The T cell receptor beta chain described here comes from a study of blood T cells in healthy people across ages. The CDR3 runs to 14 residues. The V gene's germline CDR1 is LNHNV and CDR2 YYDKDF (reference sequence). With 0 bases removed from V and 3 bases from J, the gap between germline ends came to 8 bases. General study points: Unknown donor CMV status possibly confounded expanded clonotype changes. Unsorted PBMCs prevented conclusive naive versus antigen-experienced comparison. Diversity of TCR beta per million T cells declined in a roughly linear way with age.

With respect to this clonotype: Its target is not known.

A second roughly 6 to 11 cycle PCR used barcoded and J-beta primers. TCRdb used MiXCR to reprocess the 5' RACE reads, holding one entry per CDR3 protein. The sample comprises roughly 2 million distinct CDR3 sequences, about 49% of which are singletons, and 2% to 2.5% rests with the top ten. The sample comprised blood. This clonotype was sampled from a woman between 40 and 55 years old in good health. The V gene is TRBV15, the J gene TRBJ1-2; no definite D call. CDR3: CATSREERDYGYTF. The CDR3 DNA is TGTGCCACCAGCAGAGAGGAAAGGGACTATGGCTACACCTTC.